This T cell receptor (beta chain) came from a study of shared clonotypes between healthy human individuals. Overall study results and limits: Several donors held about 5% of naive CD4 clonotypes in common. What naive subsets generally showed was a larger estimated richness than memory subsets showed.

Produced via immunoSEQ multiplex PCR; TCRdb's table is partial and in-frame only. The repertoire has around 1.1 million clones, around 77% of them found once; the top ten carry roughly 0.9%. As concerns this clone: The antigen is not known.

HIV-negative, healthy adults without recent acute infections or vaccinations were the donors. V was clipped by 6 bases and J by 8 bases, with 14 bases between them. Germline CDR1 SGHRS, CDR2 YFSETQ. The CDR3 contains 13 residues. The material sequenced was memory CD4+ T cells from PBMCs. The subset: CD45RA-negative fraction. The J gene is TRBJ1-4, the V gene TRBV5-1, with D perhaps matching TRBD1 (5 bases). This TCR was recovered from a man aged 18-30 years in good health. Some clones in this sample may be carry-over from other donors' samples. The CDR3 protein is CASNRGKGEKLFF. In DNA form, the CDR3 reads TGCGCCAGCAATCGGGGGAAGGGGGAAAAACTGTTTTTT. The whole variable domain, filled in from reference TRBV5-1 and TRBJ1-4, reads KAGVTQTPRYLIKTRGQQVTLSCSPISGHRSVSWYQQTPGQGLQFLFEYFSETQRNKGNFPGRFSGRQFSNSRSEMNVSTLELGDSALYLCASNRGKGEKLFFGSGTQLSVL.